These T cell receptor beta chains were read from a single sample in a study of shared clonotypes between healthy human individuals. Generated by immunoSEQ multiplex PCR, the TCRdb table keeps only in-frame clones and is missing some. The top ten hold about 9.4% of the sample, which has about 190,000 clones, approximately 61% seen once. The specimen was memory CD4+ T cells sorted from blood. These receptors all come from a man aged 25 to 45 in good health. Both conserved end residues are part of each CDR3. A D gene is named only where the DNA matches it firmly. The listing skips clone size in some rows; elsewhere it reads once, few, many or a size class.

clone_size	v_call	j_call	d_call	cdr3_aa	cdr3_nt
.	TRBV6-1	TRBJ2-7	TRBD1	CATYSRTGGAYEQYF	TGTGCCACCTATTCTCGGACAGGGGGAGCCTACGAGCAGTACTTC
many	TRBV6-6	TRBJ1-1	TRBD1	CASIQITGGVNTEAFF	TGTGCCAGCATCCAAATTACAGGGGGGGTGAACACTGAAGCTTTCTTT
.	TRBV27	TRBJ2-1	TRBD1	CASRTLTGLGDEQFF	TGTGCCAGCCGGACCCTGACAGGGCTGGGAGATGAGCAGTTCTTC
.	TRBV5-4	TRBJ2-7	TRBD2	CASSFGTSGIYEQYF	TGTGCCAGCAGCTTCGGGACTAGCGGAATTTACGAGCAGTACTTC
.	TRBV29-1	TRBJ2-2	.	CSVVWGTNTGELFF	TGCAGCGTGGTCTGGGGGACAAACACCGGGGAGCTGTTTTTT
.	TRBV7-3	TRBJ2-1	TRBD2	CASSSLPPLAGSQYNEQFF	TGTGCCAGCAGCTCACTCCCACCTCTAGCGGGTTCCCAATACAATGAGCAGTTCTTC
.	TRBV6-6	TRBJ2-2	.	CASSFEVGELFF	TGTGCCAGCAGTTTCGAAGTTGGGGAGCTGTTTTTT
.	TRBV9	TRBJ2-1	.	CASSVVQEMGEQFF	TGTGCCAGCAGCGTAGTTCAGGAAATGGGTGAGCAGTTCTTC
many	TRBV7-9	TRBJ2-3	.	CASSLKTGTDTQYF	TGTGCCAGCAGCTTAAAGACAGGCACAGATACGCAGTATTTT
.	TRBV5-1	TRBJ2-7	TRBD2	CASSSQGAGVSYEQYF	TGCGCCAGCAGCTCGCAGGGAGCGGGAGTATCCTACGAGCAGTACTTC
.	TRBV6-1	TRBJ2-2	.	CASSAQEDGELFF	TGTGCCAGCAGTGCACAGGAGGACGGGGAGCTGTTTTTT
few	TRBV5-5	TRBJ2-7	.	CASSLGYEQYF	TGTGCCAGCAGCTTGGGCTACGAGCAGTACTTC
few	TRBV10-3	TRBJ1-4	TRBD1	CAIRKGQGVNEKLFF	TGTGCCATCAGGAAGGGACAGGGGGTTAATGAAAAACTGTTTTTT
.	TRBV2	TRBJ1-4	.	CASTLQNEKLFF	TGTGCCAGCACGTTACAGAATGAAAAACTGTTTTTT
few	TRBV29-1	TRBJ2-5	TRBD1	CSVYQGQGQETQYF	TGCAGCGTTTACCAGGGACAGGGTCAAGAGACCCAGTACTTC
.	TRBV18	TRBJ2-7	TRBD1	CASSPHAGQGLYEQYF	TGTGCCAGCTCACCACATGCGGGACAGGGGTTGTACGAGCAGTACTTC
.	TRBV7-8	TRBJ1-5	.	CASSLVGLSNQPQHF	TGTGCCAGCAGCTTAGTGGGCTTAAGCAATCAGCCCCAGCATTTT
.	TRBV5-4	TRBJ2-3	.	CASSLNRGGHSTDTQYF	TGTGCCAGCAGCTTAAATAGGGGCGGACATAGCACAGATACGCAGTATTTT
.	TRBV11-2	TRBJ2-3	.	CASSLSLLDTQYF	TGTGCCAGCAGCTTATCCCTGCTAGATACGCAGTATTTT
.	TRBV2	TRBJ1-4	.	CASSVGGLGPNEKLFF	TGTGCCAGCAGTGTAGGGGGGCTCGGGCCTAATGAAAAACTGTTTTTT
.	TRBV10-1	TRBJ2-5	.	CASSESGDIQETQYF	TGCGCCAGCAGTGAGTCGGGGGACATCCAAGAGACCCAGTACTTC
.	TRBV29-1	TRBJ2-1	TRBD2	CSVEVGLAGVNEQFF	TGCAGCGTTGAAGTCGGACTAGCGGGAGTAAATGAGCAGTTCTTC
few	TRBV7-7	TRBJ2-7	.	CASSAGQIYEQYF	TGTGCTAGCAGCGCTGGACAGATCTACGAGCAGTACTTC
.	TRBV7-2	TRBJ2-1	.	CASSLRPSGQFF	TGTGCCAGCAGCTTACGACCCTCCGGGCAGTTCTTC
.	TRBV13	TRBJ2-7	TRBD1	CASSLGRDRSSYEQYF	TGTGCCAGCAGCTTAGGGCGGGACAGGAGCTCCTACGAGCAGTACTTC
.	TRBV5-1	TRBJ2-1	.	CASSLGGSPEQFF	TGCGCCAGCAGCTTGGGTGGAAGCCCGGAGCAGTTCTTC
.	TRBV7-9	TRBJ2-7	.	CASSTLGGRGALF	TGTGCCAGCAGCACCCTCGGGGGCAGGGGGGCCCTCTTC
.	TRBV28	TRBJ1-4	.	CASSFGTNTGKLFF	TGTGCCAGCAGTTTCGGGACAAACACTGGAAAACTGTTTTTT
.	TRBV5-1	TRBJ2-1	TRBD2	CASSLSSGRDYNEQFF	TGCGCCAGCAGCTTGTCTAGCGGGAGGGACTACAATGAGCAGTTCTTC
.	TRBV5-1	TRBJ2-7	TRBD2	CASSLDGGRAIWEQYF	TGCGCCAGCAGCTTGGATGGCGGGAGGGCCATATGGGAGCAGTACTTC
.	TRBV5-1	TRBJ2-1	.	CASSLGLGTTNEQFF	TGCGCCAGCAGCTTGGGTCTGGGAACCACGAATGAGCAGTTCTTC
few	TRBV12-5	TRBJ2-7	.	CASGLGYYEQYF	TGTGCTAGTGGTTTGGGTTACTACGAGCAGTACTTC
.	TRBV23-1	TRBJ2-2	.	CASHFSNTGELFF	TGCGCCAGCCATTTTTCGAACACCGGGGAGCTGTTTTTT
few	TRBV5-1	TRBJ2-3	TRBD1	CASSPGTGGSRRTDTQYF	TGCGCCAGCAGCCCTGGGACAGGGGGGAGCAGAAGGACCGATACGCAGTATTTT
.	TRBV5-1	TRBJ2-3	TRBD1	CASSGQGSTDTQYF	TGCGCCAGCAGCGGACAGGGTAGCACAGATACGCAGTATTTT
.	TRBV4-1	TRBJ2-2	.	CASSGIDLGFTGELFF	TGCGCCAGCAGCGGTATTGACCTCGGGTTTACCGGGGAGCTGTTTTTT
.	TRBV5-5	TRBJ2-1	.	CASSLVVPHGNEQFF	TGTGCCAGCAGCTTGGTTGTCCCCCATGGAAATGAGCAGTTCTTC
few	TRBV5-1	TRBJ1-1	.	CASSLALGGLTEAFF	TGCGCCAGCAGCTTGGCCCTCGGGGGGCTCACTGAAGCTTTCTTT
.	TRBV18	TRBJ1-5	.	CASSPGSNQPQHF	TGTGCCAGCTCACCTGGCAGCAATCAGCCCCAGCATTTT
.	TRBV7-2	TRBJ1-2	.	CASSLANSAAPNYGYTF	TGTGCCAGCAGCTTAGCCAATAGCGCAGCGCCTAACTATGGCTACACCTTC
many	TRBV2	TRBJ2-1	TRBD2	CAIVRGSGRDGEQFF	TGTGCCATTGTCCGGGGAAGCGGGAGGGATGGTGAGCAGTTCTTC
.	TRBV15	TRBJ1-1	.	CATSGPLNTEAFF	TGTGCCACCAGCGGACCCCTGAACACTGAAGCTTTCTTT
once	TRBV6-5	TRBJ1-4	TRBD1	CASSRDRGNEKLFF	TGTGCCAGCAGTCGGGACAGGGGAAATGAAAAACTGTTTTTT
.	TRBV12-5	TRBJ2-3	.	CASAGWGSTDTQYF	TGTGCTAGTGCTGGATGGGGGAGTACAGATACGCAGTATTTT
.	TRBV2	TRBJ2-3	TRBD2	CASRALAGGEGDTQYF	TGTGCCAGCAGGGCATTAGCGGGAGGGGAGGGAGATACGCAGTATTTT
few	TRBV6-1	TRBJ2-5	TRBD1	CASSEGQGAGETQYF	TGTGCCAGCAGTGAAGGCCAGGGGGCGGGGGAGACCCAGTACTTC